Below are 17 T cell receptor beta chains sequenced from a single sample in a study of tissue T cells after allogeneic stem cell transplantation. Clones were sequenced by immunoSEQ multiplex PCR, and TCRdb holds only the in-frame ones, with some missing. Counted here are 20,000 to 30,000 clones, about 70% occurring once; the ten biggest clones make up less than 8.5%. The material sequenced was tissue from the ileum, taken at autopsy. The receptors here all came from a female donor aged 60 or older with lung cancer.

This clone turned up a few times. The gene calls are TRBV11-3 and TRBJ2-1; D not certain. In germline, CDR1 is SGHNT, CDR2 YENEEA. CDR3 length: 12 residues. Trimming pared 2 bases from V and 6 bases from J, leaving 5 bases between. CDR3 in amino acids: CASSLISNEQFF. CDR3 nucleotide sequence: TGTGCCAGCAGCTTAATCAGCAATGAGCAGTTCTTC.

This chain uses TRBV5-4 with TRBJ2-7; 7 bases match TRBD1. The V segment lost 4 bases and the J segment 5 bases; nucleotides outside the gene matches: 9. The germline gives CDR1 SGHNT, CDR2 YYREEE (reference sequence). The CDR3 runs to 14 residues. The CDR3 DNA follows: TGTGCCAGCAGCCGAGACAGGGAGAGCGACGAGCAGTACTTC. Its translation: CASSRDRESDEQYF.

The CDR3 DNA sequence: TGTGCCAGCAGTTGGGGAGATCAGCCCCAGCATTTT. It yields the protein CASSWGDQPQHF. The chain recombines TRBV6-2 or TRBV6-3 with TRBJ1-5, with no clear D. The V and J ends lost 4 bases and 5 bases respectively, with 6 bases between them. Germline CDR1 is MNHEY and CDR2 is SVGEGT. CDR3 length: 12 residues.

The V call is TRBV7-9, the J call TRBJ2-7, with TRBD2 identical over 11 bases. From germline, CDR1 is SEHNR and CDR2 FQNEAQ (reference sequence). After removal of 5 bases from V and 1 base from J, the junction contained 4 bases not matched to a gene. The CDR3 totals 15 residues. CDR3 in amino acids: CASSQTSGRSYEQYF. CDR3 in DNA: TGTGCCAGCAGCCAAACTAGCGGGAGATCCTACGAGCAGTACTTC. The full variable domain, completed using reference TRBV7-9 and TRBJ2-7, is DTGVSQNPRHKITKRGQNVTFRCDPISEHNRLYWYRQTLGQGPEFLTYFQNEAQLEKSRLLSDRFSAERPKGSFSTLEIQRTEQGDSAMYLCASSQTSGRSYEQYFGPGTRLTVT.

The V and J genes are TRBV7-8 and TRBJ1-2; D remains unclear. Germline values: CDR1 SGHVS, CDR2 FQNEAQ. Trimming cost V 0 bases and J 4 bases, with 6 bases left between them. CDR3 length: 13 amino acids. The CDR3 DNA follows: TGTGCCAGCAGCTTAGCTTGGACCTATGGCTACACCTTC. Its protein product is CASSLAWTYGYTF.

The V call is TRBV7-8, the J call TRBJ2-1; a weak D match, TRBD2 (7 bases). V lost 4 bases and J lost 9, with 16 bases in between. The CDR3 loop spans 14 amino acids. CDR1 SGHVS and CDR2 FQNEAQ come from the germline V gene. DNA of the CDR3: TGTGCCAGCAGCTGGGGGGGCCGGGAAACTGAGCAGTTCTTC. Protein: CASSWGGRETEQFF.

This clone was observed a handful of times. The CDR3 bases are TGTGCCAGCAGCTTGGGGGGAGTGGGCAATGAGCAGTTCTTC. Translating it yields CASSLGGVGNEQFF. The genes are TRBV7-8 and TRBJ2-1, with D perhaps TRBD2 (6 bases). CDR3 length: 14 residues. The ends were cut back, 3 bases at V and 6 bases at J, with 12 bases in the middle. Germline CDR1 is SGHVS and CDR2 is FQNEAQ. Filled out from reference TRBV7-8 and TRBJ2-1, the complete variable domain reads GAGVSQSPRYKVAKRGQDVALRCDPISGHVSLFWYQQALGQGPEFLTYFQNEAQLDKSGLPSDRFFAERPEGSVSTLKIQRTQQEDSAVYLCASSLGGVGNEQFFGPGTRLTVL.

Only a few counts were recorded for this clone. V gene TRBV18 combines with J gene TRBJ2-5, with TRBD1 identical over 9 bases. V shed 5 bases, J shed 2 bases, and the junction held 6 bases outside the gene matches. In germline, CDR1 is KGHSH, CDR2 LQKENI. The CDR3 totals 15 residues. DNA for the CDR3: TGTGCCAGCTCAGGGACAGGGCATCTGCAAGAGACCCAGTACTTC. Encoded protein: CASSGTGHLQETQYF.

This chain links TRBV12-3 or TRBV12-4 with TRBJ1-1, with D possibly matching TRBD1 (6 bases). Trimming took 6 bases from V and 0 from J, leaving 8 bases between them. The CDR3 contains 13 residues. The DNA for the CDR3 is TGTGCCAGCAGGCGACAGGTGAACACTGAAGCTTTCTTT. This translates into CASRRQVNTEAFF.

The chain carries TRBV6-6 and TRBJ2-7; 7 bases agree with TRBD1. V gave up 2 bases and J gave up 3 bases; unmatched junction bases: 7. The germline V gene has CDR1 MNHNY and CDR2 SVGAGI (reference sequence). The CDR3 is 15 residues long. The CDR3 sequence is CASSYKSGQIYEQYF. CDR3 bases: TGTGCCAGCAGTTACAAGTCGGGACAGATCTACGAGCAGTACTTC.

The chain employs TRBV27 and TRBJ1-6; 8 nucleotides align to TRBD1. CDR1 and CDR2 from the germline V gene are MNHEY and SMNVEV (reference sequence). CDR3 length: 13 amino acids. The V gene end was trimmed by 6 bases and the J gene end by 12 bases; junction bases not matched to a gene: 7. Here the CDR3 reads CASSTGGARPLHF. The CDR3 DNA follows: TGTGCCAGCAGCACAGGGGGGGCCCGACCCCTCCACTTT.

The V gene is TRBV28, the J gene TRBJ2-5, with TRBD2 matching 14 bases. The germline CDR1 and CDR2 sequences are MDHEN and SYDVKM. This CDR3 has 17 residues. Trimming took 2 bases from V and 4 from J; bases not matched to a gene: 6. As DNA, the CDR3 is TGTGCCAGCAGTTTACTGACTAGCGGGAGGGCCGGAGAGACCCAGTACTTC. Translating gives CASSLLTSGRAGETQYF.

Comment on this clone: Compared with germline, one end of the junction differs, possibly owing to a read error. The chain has TRBV5-4 and TRBJ1-2, with D possibly being TRBD1 (6 bases). Germline lookup yields CDR1 SGHNT and CDR2 YYREEE (reference sequence). This CDR3 is built from 15 residues. Here the CDR3 DNA reads TGTGCCAGCAGCTTGGGAGGGGGTAGGGACTACGGCTACACCTTC. Its protein product is CASSLGGGRDYGYTF.

This clone was seen only a few times. The chain uses TRBV2 and TRBJ1-2, with D uncertain. CDR1 is SNHLY, CDR2 FYNNEI, per germline. This CDR3 is built from 16 residues. The V end lost 2 bases, the J end lost 1 base, and 14 bases lay between the germline ends. CDR3 DNA sequence: TGTGCCAGCAGTGAAAATCCCGGACTAATTAACTATGGCTACACCTTC. Amino acids: CASSENPGLINYGYTF.

The rearrangement links TRBV27 to TRBJ2-1; D tentatively fits TRBD1 or TRBD2 (5 bases each). The germline gives CDR1 MNHEY, CDR2 SMNVEV (reference sequence). The V gene lost 2 bases and the J gene lost 4 bases, with 15 bases spanning the gap. The CDR3 totals 16 residues. The CDR3 coding sequence is TGTGCCAGCAGTTTAGGAACCGGGGCAATATACAATGAGCAGTTCTTC. Translation: CASSLGTGAIYNEQFF.

This chain joins TRBV27 and TRBJ2-2, with TRBD1 matching 9 bases. Germline loops: CDR1 MNHEY, CDR2 SMNVEV (reference sequence). After removal of 6 bases from V and 5 bases from J, the junction contained 7 bases not matched to a gene. The CDR3 runs 15 residues. The CDR3 coding sequence is TGTGCCAGCAGCGGACAGGGGCGCCTAACCGGGGAGCTGTTTTTT. Protein product: CASSGQGRLTGELFF.

The chain links TRBV3-1 (or the pseudogene TRBV3-2) to TRBJ2-4; 7 nucleotides match TRBD2. The germline V gene encodes CDR1 LGHDT and CDR2 YNNKEL (reference sequence). The CDR3 extends over 15 amino acids. Losses at the gene ends were 5 bases for V and 4 bases for J; bases not matched to a gene: 8. In nucleotides, the CDR3 is TGTGCCAGCAGCTCCATAGCGGGTCGAAAAAACATTCAGTACTTC. It is translated as CASSSIAGRKNIQYF.